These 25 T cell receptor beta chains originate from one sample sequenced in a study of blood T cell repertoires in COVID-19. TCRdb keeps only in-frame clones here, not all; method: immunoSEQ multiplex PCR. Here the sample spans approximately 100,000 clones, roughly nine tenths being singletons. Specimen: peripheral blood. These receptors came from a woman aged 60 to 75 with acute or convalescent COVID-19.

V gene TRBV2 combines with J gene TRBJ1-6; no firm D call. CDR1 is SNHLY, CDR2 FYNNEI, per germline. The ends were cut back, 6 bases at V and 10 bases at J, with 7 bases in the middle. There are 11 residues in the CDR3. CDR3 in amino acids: CASSPFSPLHF. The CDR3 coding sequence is TGTGCCAGCAGCCCCTTCTCACCCCTCCACTTT.

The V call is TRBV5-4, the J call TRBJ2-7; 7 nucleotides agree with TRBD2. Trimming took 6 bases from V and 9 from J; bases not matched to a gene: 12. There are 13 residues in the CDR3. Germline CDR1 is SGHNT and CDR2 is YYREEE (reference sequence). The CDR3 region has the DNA TGTGCCAGCACCTCCCCGGGGGGAATCGGGCAGTACTTC. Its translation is CASTSPGGIGQYF.

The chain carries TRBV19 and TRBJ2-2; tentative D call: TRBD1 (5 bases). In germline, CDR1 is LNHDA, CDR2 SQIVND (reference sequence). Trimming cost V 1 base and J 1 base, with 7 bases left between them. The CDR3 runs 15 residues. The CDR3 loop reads CASSIVGVNTGELFF. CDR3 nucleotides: TGTGCCAGTAGTATAGTAGGGGTGAACACCGGGGAGCTGTTTTTT.

The CDR3 here is CASTPGQGGNQPQHF. For the CDR3, the DNA is TGTGCCAGCACCCCGGGACAGGGGGGGAATCAGCCCCAGCATTTT. The chain carries TRBV6-6 and TRBJ1-5, with 11 bases lining up with TRBD1. This CDR3 is 15 amino acids long. The junction had 6 bases not matched to a gene; V was cut back by 7 bases and J by 4 bases. CDR1 and CDR2 (germline): MNHNY, SVGAGI (reference sequence).

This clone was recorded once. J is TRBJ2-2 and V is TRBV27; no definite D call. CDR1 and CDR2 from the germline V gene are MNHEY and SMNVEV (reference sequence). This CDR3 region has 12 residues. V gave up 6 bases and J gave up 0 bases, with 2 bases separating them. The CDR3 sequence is CASSSNTGELFF. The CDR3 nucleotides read TGTGCCAGCAGCTCGAACACCGGGGAGCTGTTTTTT.

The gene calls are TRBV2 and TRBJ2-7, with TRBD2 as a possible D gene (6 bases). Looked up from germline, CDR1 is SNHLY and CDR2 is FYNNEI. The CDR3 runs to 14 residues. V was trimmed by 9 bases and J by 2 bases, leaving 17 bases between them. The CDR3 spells CASDPKTSTYEQYF. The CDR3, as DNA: TGTGCCAGTGACCCGAAGACTAGTACCTACGAGCAGTACTTC. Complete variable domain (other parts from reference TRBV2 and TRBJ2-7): EPEVTQTPSHQVTQMGQEVILRCVPISNHLYFYWYRQILGQKVEFLVSFYNNEISEKSEIFDDQFSVERPDGSNFTLKIRSTKLEDSAMYFCASDPKTSTYEQYFGPGTRLTVT.

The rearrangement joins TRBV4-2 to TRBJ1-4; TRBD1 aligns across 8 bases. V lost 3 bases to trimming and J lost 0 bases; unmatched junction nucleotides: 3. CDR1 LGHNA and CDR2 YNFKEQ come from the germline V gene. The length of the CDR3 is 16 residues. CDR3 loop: CASSQDRAATNEKLFF. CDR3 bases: TGTGCCAGCAGCCAGGACAGGGCCGCAACTAATGAAAAACTGTTTTTT.

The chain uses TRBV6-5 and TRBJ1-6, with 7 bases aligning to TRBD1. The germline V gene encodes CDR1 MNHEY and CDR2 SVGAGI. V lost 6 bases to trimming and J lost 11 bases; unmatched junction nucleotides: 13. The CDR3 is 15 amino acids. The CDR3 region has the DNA TGTGCCAGCAGATACCGGCCAGGGGGTATAACACCCCTCCACTTT. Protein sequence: CASRYRPGGITPLHF.

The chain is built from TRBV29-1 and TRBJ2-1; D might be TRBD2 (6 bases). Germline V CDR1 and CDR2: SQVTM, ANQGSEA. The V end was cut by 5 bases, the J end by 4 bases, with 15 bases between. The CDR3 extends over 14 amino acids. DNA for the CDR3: TGCAGCGTTTGGAGACCCGCGGGGTACAATGAGCAGTTCTTC. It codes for CSVWRPAGYNEQFF.

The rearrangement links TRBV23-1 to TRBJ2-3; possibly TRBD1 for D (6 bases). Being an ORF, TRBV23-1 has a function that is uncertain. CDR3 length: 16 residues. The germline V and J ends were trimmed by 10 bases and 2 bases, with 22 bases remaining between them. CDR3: CATRDWRQGPTDTQYF. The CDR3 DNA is TGCGCCACCCGGGATTGGCGGCAGGGGCCCACAGATACGCAGTATTTT.

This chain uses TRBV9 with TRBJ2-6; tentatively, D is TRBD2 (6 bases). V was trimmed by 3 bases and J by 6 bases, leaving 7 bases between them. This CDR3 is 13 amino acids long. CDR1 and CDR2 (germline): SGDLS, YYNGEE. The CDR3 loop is CASSAGEANVLTF. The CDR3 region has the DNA TGTGCCAGCAGCGCGGGAGAGGCCAACGTCCTGACTTTC.

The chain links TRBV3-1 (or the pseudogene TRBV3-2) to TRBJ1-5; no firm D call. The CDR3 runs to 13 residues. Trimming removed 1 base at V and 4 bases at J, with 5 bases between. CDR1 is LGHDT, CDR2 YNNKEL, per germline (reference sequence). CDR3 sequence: CASSQARNQPQHF. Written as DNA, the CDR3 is TGTGCCAGCAGCCAAGCGCGTAATCAGCCCCAGCATTTT.

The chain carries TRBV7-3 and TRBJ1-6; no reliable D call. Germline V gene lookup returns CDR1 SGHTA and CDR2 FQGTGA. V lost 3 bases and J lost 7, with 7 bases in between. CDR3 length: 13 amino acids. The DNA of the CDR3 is TGTGCCAGCAGCTTCGGCGGAAATTCACCCCTCCACTTT. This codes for CASSFGGNSPLHF.

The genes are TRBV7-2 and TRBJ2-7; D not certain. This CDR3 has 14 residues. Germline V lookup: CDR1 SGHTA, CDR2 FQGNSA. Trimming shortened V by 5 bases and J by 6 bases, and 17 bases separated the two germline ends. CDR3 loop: CASSDQGPPGEQYF. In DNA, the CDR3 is TGTGCCAGCAGCGATCAAGGCCCGCCGGGCGAGCAGTACTTC. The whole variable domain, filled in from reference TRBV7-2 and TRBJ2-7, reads GAGVSQSPSNKVTEKGKDVELRCDPISGHTALYWYRQSLGQGLEFLIYFQGNSAPDKSGLPSDRFSAERTGGSVSTLTIQRTQQEDSAVYLCASSDQGPPGEQYFGPGTRLTVT.

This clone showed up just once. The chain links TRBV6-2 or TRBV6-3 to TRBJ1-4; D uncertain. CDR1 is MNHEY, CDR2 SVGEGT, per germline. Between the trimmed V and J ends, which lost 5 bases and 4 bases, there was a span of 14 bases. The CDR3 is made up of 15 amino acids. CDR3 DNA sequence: TGTGCCAGCAGTACCTACACTAGAAGTAATGAAAAACTGTTTTTT. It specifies CASSTYTRSNEKLFF.

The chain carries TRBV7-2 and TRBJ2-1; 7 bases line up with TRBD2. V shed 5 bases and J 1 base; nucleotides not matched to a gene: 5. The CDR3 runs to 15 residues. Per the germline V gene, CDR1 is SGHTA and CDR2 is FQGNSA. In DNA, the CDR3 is TGTGCCAGCAGCGGCCCTAGCGGTTCCTACAATGAGCAGTTCTTC. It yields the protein CASSGPSGSYNEQFF.

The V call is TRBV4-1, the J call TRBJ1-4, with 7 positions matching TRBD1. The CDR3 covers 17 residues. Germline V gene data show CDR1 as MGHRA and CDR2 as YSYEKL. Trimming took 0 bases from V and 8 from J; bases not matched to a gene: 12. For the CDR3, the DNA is TGCGCCAGCAGCCAAGATCACTTAGGGGGCGGAAGCGAAAAACTGTTTTTT. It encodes CASSQDHLGGGSEKLFF.

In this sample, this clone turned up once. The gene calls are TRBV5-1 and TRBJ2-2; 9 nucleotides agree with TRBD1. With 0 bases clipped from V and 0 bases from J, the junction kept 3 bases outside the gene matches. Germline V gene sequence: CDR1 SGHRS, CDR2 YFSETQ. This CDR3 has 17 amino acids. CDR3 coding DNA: TGCGCCAGCAGCTTGGTGGGACAGGGCGCGAACACCGGGGAGCTGTTTTTT. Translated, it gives CASSLVGQGANTGELFF.

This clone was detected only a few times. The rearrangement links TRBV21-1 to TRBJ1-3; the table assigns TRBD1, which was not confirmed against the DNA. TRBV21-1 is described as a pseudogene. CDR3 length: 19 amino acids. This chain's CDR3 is CASSVRGRGLRRPGNTIYF. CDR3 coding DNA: TGTGCCAGCAGCGTGCGCGGCAGGGGGCTAAGGAGGCCTGGAAACACCATATATTTT.

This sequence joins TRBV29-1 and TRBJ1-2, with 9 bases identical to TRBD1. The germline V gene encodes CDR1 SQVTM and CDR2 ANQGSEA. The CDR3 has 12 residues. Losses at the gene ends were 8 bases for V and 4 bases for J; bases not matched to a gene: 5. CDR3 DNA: TGCAGCTACCGGGACAGGGTCTATGGCTACACCTTC. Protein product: CSYRDRVYGYTF.

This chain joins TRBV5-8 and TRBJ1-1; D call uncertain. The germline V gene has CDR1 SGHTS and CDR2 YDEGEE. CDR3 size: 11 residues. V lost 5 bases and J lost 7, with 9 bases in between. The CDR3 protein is CASSAYVEAFF. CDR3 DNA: TGTGCCAGCAGTGCCTACGTTGAAGCTTTCTTT. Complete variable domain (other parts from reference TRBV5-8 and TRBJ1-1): EAGVTQSPTHLIKTRGQQATLRCSPISGHTSVYWYQQALGLGLQFLLWYDEGEERNRGNFPPRFSGRQFPNYSSELNVNALELEDSALYLCASSAYVEAFFGQGTRLTVV.

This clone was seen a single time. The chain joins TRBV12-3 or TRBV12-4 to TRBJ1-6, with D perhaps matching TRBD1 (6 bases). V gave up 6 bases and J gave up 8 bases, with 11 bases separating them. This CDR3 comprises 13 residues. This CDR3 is CASRGAKHSPLHF. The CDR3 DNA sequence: TGTGCCAGCAGGGGGGCCAAACATTCACCCCTCCACTTT.

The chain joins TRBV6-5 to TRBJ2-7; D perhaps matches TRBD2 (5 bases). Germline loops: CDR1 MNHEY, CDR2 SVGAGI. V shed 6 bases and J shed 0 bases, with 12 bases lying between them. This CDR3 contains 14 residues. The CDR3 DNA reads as TGTGCCAGCAGCCTGGACTGGAGCTCCTACGAGCAGTACTTC. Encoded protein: CASSLDWSSYEQYF.

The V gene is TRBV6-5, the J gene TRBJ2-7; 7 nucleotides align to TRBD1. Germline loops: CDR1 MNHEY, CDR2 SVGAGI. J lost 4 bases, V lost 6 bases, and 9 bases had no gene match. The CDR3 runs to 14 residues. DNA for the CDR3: TGTGCCAGCAGGCAGGGGGTGGGGCCGTACGAGCAGTACTTC. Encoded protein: CASRQGVGPYEQYF.

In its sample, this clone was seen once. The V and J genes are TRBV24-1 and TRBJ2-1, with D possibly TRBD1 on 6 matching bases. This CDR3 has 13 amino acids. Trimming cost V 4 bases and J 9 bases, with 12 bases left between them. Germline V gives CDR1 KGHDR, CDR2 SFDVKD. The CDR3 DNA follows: TGTGCCACCAGTGACATACAGGGCATTGAGCAGTTCTTC. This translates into CATSDIQGIEQFF.